This TCR beta chain was recorded in a study of preoperative IRX-2 immunotherapy in early breast cancer. The data were produced by immunoSEQ multiplex PCR, yet TCRdb's version contains in-frame clones alone and is incomplete. The sample contains 39,000 or so clones, approximately 75% of which appear only once. CDR1 and CDR2 from the germline V gene are KGHSY and FQNENV. V lost 3 bases to trimming and J lost 1 base, with 6 bases between them. The CDR3 sequence is 13 residues long. The treatment here: preoperative locoregional IRX-2 cytokine immunotherapy. This TCR was sampled from a human donor with breast cancer. This specimen was tumor tissue, taken after IRX-2 immunotherapy. J is TRBJ1-1 and V is TRBV16, with D maybe TRBD1 (6 bases). In nucleotides, the CDR3 is TGTGCCAGCAGCCAGGACAGGAACACTGAAGCTTTCTTT. Encoded protein: CASSQDRNTEAFF.